The clone carrying this T cell receptor (beta chain) was counted a few times. Its antigen remains unknown. These data are taken from a study of beta chain features in type 1 diabetes. Of the isolated RNA, all was reverse transcribed, and so the sequenced material was expressed TCRB transcripts. Some clones are missing from TCRdb's copy, which holds only in-frame ones; the method was immunoSEQ multiplex PCR. The table shows some 190,000 clones, with under 9.5% occurring only once. Researchers reported sorting CD4+ naive, central memory, regulatory and stem cell-like memory cells via CD45RO/CCR7/CD25/CD127/CD95/CD27. Study results and caveats: Type 1 diabetes patients had moderately but significantly shorter TCRB CDR3s in all four CD4+ subsets.

Germline V CDR1 and CDR2: SGHVS, FNYEAQ. Trimming took off 5 bases at V and 8 bases at J, with 7 bases between the two ends. The CDR3 covers 11 residues. Sequencing used central memory CD4+ T cells from blood. The chain recombines TRBV7-6 with TRBJ2-1; D is uncertain. This clonotype was sampled from a man aged 18 to 30 with type 1 diabetes. The chain's CDR3 is CASSGDHEQFF. The DNA of the CDR3 is TGTGCCAGCAGCGGAGACCATGAGCAGTTCTTC.